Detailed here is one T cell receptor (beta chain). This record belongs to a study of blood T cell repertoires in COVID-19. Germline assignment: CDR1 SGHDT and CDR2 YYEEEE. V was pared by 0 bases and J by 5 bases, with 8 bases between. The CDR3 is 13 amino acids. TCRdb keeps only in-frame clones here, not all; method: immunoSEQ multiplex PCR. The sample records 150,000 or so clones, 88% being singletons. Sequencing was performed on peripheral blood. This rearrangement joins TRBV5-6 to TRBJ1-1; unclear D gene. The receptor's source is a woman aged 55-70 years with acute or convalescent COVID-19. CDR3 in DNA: TGTGCCAGCAGCTTGGAGGAGGGAACTGAAGCTTTCTTT. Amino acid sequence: CASSLEEGTEAFF.